The T cell receptor beta chain under discussion was sequenced for a study of T-cell memory formation after mild COVID-19. Study-level points and caveats: Clones from the second wave (peaking day 37) had unconfirmed SARS-CoV-2 specificity.

The CDR3 is 16 amino acids. V was pared by 2 bases and J by 2 bases, with 15 bases between. Concerning this clonotype: Its target is unknown.

Each CDR3 protein gets one entry after TCRdb re-called the 5' RACE reads with MiXCR. Of roughly 500,000 distinct CDR3 sequences listed, roughly 20% are singletons. The receptor's source is an adult woman who had mild COVID-19 (a few samples of this study predate the infection). Cell type and time point are not known. This sequence joins TRBV12-3 or TRBV12-4 and TRBJ1-1; no definite D call. Sequenced material: PBMCs or a T cell subset sorted from them (not recorded which). Here the CDR3 DNA reads TGTGCCAGCAGTTTATCGGCCATTCCCCCTAACACTGAAGCTTTCTTT. Translating it yields CASSLSAIPPNTEAFF.